This T cell receptor (beta chain) is from a study of T cells in localized non-small cell lung cancer. Findings of the study overall: In the blood, greater T cell density corresponded to longer overall survival. Appearing in adjacent lung were a median roughly 59 of the top 100 tumor clones. Heterogeneity within the tumor remains possible, as just one region underwent sequencing. Uninvolved adjacent lung had more T cell clonality than any other tissue, topping tumor.

Repertoires were generated with immunoSEQ multiplex PCR, while TCRdb's copy carries only in-frame clones and drops some. The table includes 90,000 to 95,000 clones, just over 90% detected once. This clone appeared a single time. Its antigen remains unidentified. V was shortened by 4 bases and J by 1 base, with 23 bases between the two germline ends. Germline V gene data show CDR1 as SGHDT and CDR2 as YYEEEE. This CDR3 is built from 18 residues. This chain joins TRBV5-6 and TRBJ1-1; tentative D call: TRBD1 (5 bases). The clonotype comes from a woman aged 35 to 70 with stage II squamous cell lung carcinoma. The sample was PBMCs, taken before any cancer treatment. This CDR3 reads CASSPQGVASFQNTEAFF. The DNA for the CDR3 is TGTGCCAGCAGCCCTCAGGGCGTTGCATCATTTCAGAACACTGAAGCTTTCTTT.